A single sample is the source of the 26 T cell receptor beta chains below, sequenced in a study of blood T cell repertoires in COVID-19. Data came from immunoSEQ multiplex PCR; TCRdb stores just in-frame clones and leaves some out. The sample holds approximately 260,000 clones, 85% to 90% seen once. Sequencing used peripheral blood. Receptor source: a man between 18 and 29 years old with active or convalescent COVID-19.

The chain employs TRBV5-1 and TRBJ1-3; D remains unclear. Looked up from germline, CDR1 is SGHRS and CDR2 is YFSETQ. V lost 6 bases to trimming and J lost 0 bases, with 13 bases between them. This CDR3 has 15 residues. CDR3 in amino acids: CASKETPSSGNTIYF. CDR3 in DNA: TGCGCCAGCAAGGAGACGCCCAGCTCTGGAAACACCATATATTTT. Full variable domain (outside the CDR3, taken from reference TRBV5-1 and TRBJ1-3): KAGVTQTPRYLIKTRGQQVTLSCSPISGHRSVSWYQQTPGQGLQFLFEYFSETQRNKGNFPGRFSGRQFSNSRSEMNVSTLELGDSALYLCASKETPSSGNTIYFGEGSWLTVV.

The chain recombines TRBV18 with TRBJ2-7, with D perhaps TRBD1 (6 bases). This CDR3 comprises 15 residues. Germline assignment: CDR1 KGHSH and CDR2 LQKENI. V was cut by 6 bases and J by 2 bases, with 17 bases left in between. The CDR3: CASSRMGAWAYEQYF. CDR3 DNA sequence: TGTGCCAGCTCCCGCATGGGGGCATGGGCCTACGAGCAGTACTTC. The variable domain in full, completed from reference TRBV18 and TRBJ2-7, reads NAGVMQNPRHLVRRRGQEARLRCSPMKGHSHVYWYRQLPEEGLKFMVYLQKENIIDESGMPKERFSAEFPKEGPSILRIQQVVRGDSAAYFCASSRMGAWAYEQYFGPGTRLTVT.

The chain combines TRBV5-1 with TRBJ2-1, with D uncertain. The V end lost 0 bases, the J end lost 8 bases, and 3 bases lay between the germline ends. The CDR3 loop spans 11 amino acids. CDR1 and CDR2 from the germline V gene are SGHRS and YFSETQ. CDR3 nucleotide sequence: TGCGCCAGCAGCTTGGCTGATGAGCAGTTCTTC. Amino acid sequence: CASSLADEQFF.

A few counts support this clone. This chain links TRBV2 with TRBJ2-3; D gene ambiguous. Germline CDR1 reads SNHLY; CDR2 reads FYNNEI. The CDR3 totals 14 residues. Trimming took off 2 bases at V and 6 bases at J, with 12 bases between the two ends. As DNA, the CDR3 is TGTGCCAGCAGTGAATTTGTCTCCGAGGATACGCAGTATTTT. It is translated as CASSEFVSEDTQYF.

The chain combines TRBV11-3 with TRBJ2-7; D ambiguous. Trimming removed 4 bases at V and 4 bases at J, with 11 bases between. Germline V gene sequence: CDR1 SGHNT, CDR2 YENEEA. The CDR3 consists of 13 residues. This CDR3 is CASSSEWQYEQYF. In DNA form, the CDR3 reads TGTGCCAGCAGCTCAGAATGGCAGTACGAGCAGTACTTC.

This clone was counted between two and nine times. The chain employs TRBV2 and TRBJ2-2; D not certain. Trimming took off 3 bases at V and 3 bases at J, with 8 bases between the two ends. The CDR3 contains 14 residues. Germline V gives CDR1 SNHLY, CDR2 FYNNEI. This CDR3 reads CASSDNSYTGELFF. In nucleotides, the CDR3 is TGTGCCAGCAGTGATAATTCCTACACCGGGGAGCTGTTTTTT.

V is TRBV25-1 and J is TRBJ1-4; D unclear. The V gene lost 6 bases and the J gene lost 8 bases, with 7 bases spanning the gap. Germline V gene data show CDR1 as MGHDK and CDR2 as SYGVNS. The CDR3 is 11 amino acids. CDR3 DNA: TGTGCCAGCAGAACTGAGGAAAAACTGTTTTTT. Protein: CASRTEEKLFF.

This sequence joins TRBV23-1 and TRBJ2-1, with D uncertain. TRBV23-1 has ORF status, its function being uncertain. The CDR3 length is 13 residues. Trimming took off 6 bases at V and 5 bases at J, with 11 bases between the two ends. The CDR3 is CASSHDGDNEQFF. The CDR3 DNA is TGCGCCAGCAGCCATGACGGAGACAATGAGCAGTTCTTC.

This clone was observed once. The rearrangement uses TRBV9 and TRBJ2-1; tentative D call: TRBD2 (5 bases). This CDR3 comprises 15 residues. Germline V gene data show CDR1 as SGDLS and CDR2 as YYNGEE. V was shortened by 1 base and J by 0 bases, with 8 bases between the two germline ends. The CDR3 bases are TGTGCCAGCAGCGTAAGCGGCAGCTCCTACAATGAGCAGTTCTTC. It specifies CASSVSGSSYNEQFF.

The chain carries TRBV19 and TRBJ2-1; 9 positions agree with TRBD2. The CDR3 consists of 15 residues. Germline assignment: CDR1 LNHDA and CDR2 SQIVND (reference sequence). V shed 7 bases and J 7 bases; nucleotides not matched to a gene: 11. CDR3 sequence reads: CASIRGGAGRNEQFF. DNA of the CDR3: TGTGCCAGTATCCGCGGGGGGGCCGGTAGAAATGAGCAGTTCTTC.

The V call is TRBV20-1, the J call TRBJ2-1, with TRBD2 matching over 11 bases. Germline CDR1 DFQATT, CDR2 SNEGSKA (reference sequence). J lost 2 bases, V lost 3 bases, and 6 bases had no gene match. The CDR3 totals 16 residues. This CDR3 is CSASRTSGPAYNEQFF. As DNA, the CDR3 is TGCAGTGCTAGTCGGACTAGCGGGCCTGCCTACAATGAGCAGTTCTTC.

This chain connects TRBV12-3 or TRBV12-4 to TRBJ1-2; 7 bases map to TRBD1. V gave up 6 bases and J gave up 4 bases; unmatched junction bases: 5. The CDR3 sequence is 13 residues long. The CDR3 reads CASRSDRAYGYTF. Here the CDR3 DNA reads TGTGCCAGCAGGTCTGACAGGGCCTATGGCTACACCTTC.

The CDR3 is CASSSSAFPGTQYF. The CDR3 region has the DNA TGTGCCAGCAGTTCTAGCGCTTTTCCTGGGACCCAGTACTTC. The rearrangement links TRBV6-5 to TRBJ2-5; a weak D match, TRBD2 (6 bases). The length of the CDR3 is 14 residues. From germline, CDR1 is MNHEY and CDR2 SVGAGI. V dropped 4 bases and J dropped 7 bases, with 16 bases sitting between them.

The chain has TRBV5-1 and TRBJ1-4; D unresolved. Germline CDR1 reads SGHRS; CDR2 reads YFSETQ. CDR3 size: 17 residues. The ends were cut back, 1 base at V and 4 bases at J, with 17 bases in the middle. The CDR3 loop is CASSLPTAGGLNEKLFF. In nucleotides, the CDR3 is TGCGCCAGCAGCTTGCCGACCGCTGGAGGGCTTAATGAAAAACTGTTTTTT.

This chain joins TRBV24-1 and TRBJ2-5; 8 nucleotides align to TRBD2. This CDR3 has 14 amino acids. Germline V gene lookup returns CDR1 KGHDR and CDR2 SFDVKD. V was pared by 12 bases and J by 3 bases, with 11 bases of the junction left unmatched. The CDR3 spells CASSGGGKKETQYF. CDR3 DNA: TGTGCCTCATCCGGGGGGGGCAAGAAAGAGACCCAGTACTTC.

The rearrangement joins TRBV19 to TRBJ1-5; 7 bases line up with TRBD1. In germline, CDR1 is LNHDA, CDR2 SQIVND (reference sequence). The CDR3 spans 15 residues. J lost 4 bases, V lost 5 bases, and 8 bases had no gene match. The CDR3 DNA follows: TGTGCCAGTAGTCCGACAGGGTTAGGTAATCAGCCCCAGCATTTT. Its translation is CASSPTGLGNQPQHF.

This chain links TRBV4-2 with TRBJ1-5, with TRBD1 matching 7 bases. The CDR3 length is 16 residues. The junction had 6 bases not matched to a gene; V was cut back by 1 base and J by 3 bases. CDR1 is LGHNA and CDR2 is YNFKEQ in the germline V gene. The CDR3 DNA reads as TGTGCCAGCAGCCAAGGGTCGACAGGGTACAATCAGCCCCAGCATTTT. It translates to CASSQGSTGYNQPQHF.

The chain links TRBV24-1 to TRBJ2-5; D is perhaps TRBD1 (6 bases). CDR3 length: 13 residues. Trimming stripped 12 bases from V and 5 bases from J, with 18 bases between. Germline CDR1 and CDR2: KGHDR and SFDVKD. This chain's CDR3 is CAAEDSSLETQYF. Here the CDR3 DNA reads TGTGCCGCCGAGGACAGTTCCCTGGAGACCCAGTACTTC.

This clone showed up just once. The chain combines TRBV12-5 with TRBJ2-7; D gene uncertain. The CDR3 contains 12 residues. Germline V CDR1 and CDR2: LGHNT, FRNRAP. Trimming left V 0 bases short and J 5 bases short, with 5 bases between. The CDR3 sequence: CASGLVLHEQYF. CDR3 nucleotide sequence: TGTGCTAGTGGTTTGGTACTCCACGAGCAGTACTTC.

The rearrangement uses TRBV6-5 and TRBJ1-1, with 8 bases aligning to TRBD1. CDR1 MNHEY and CDR2 SVGAGI come from the germline V gene. V trimming: 6 bases; J trimming: 8 bases; junction bases outside the gene matches: 5. The CDR3 has 12 residues. CDR3 in DNA: TGTGCCAGCAGAGGACAGGGAGGGGAAGCTTTCTTT. This encodes CASRGQGGEAFF.

V usage is TRBV7-3 and J usage is TRBJ1-1; 12 bases fit TRBD1. The CDR3 extends over 16 amino acids. Per the germline V gene, CDR1 is SGHTA and CDR2 is FQGTGA. The V and J ends lost 1 base and 4 bases, in that order; junction bases with no gene match: 4. The CDR3 is CASSLMGQGASTEAFF. In DNA, the CDR3 is TGTGCCAGCAGCTTAATGGGACAGGGGGCGTCCACTGAAGCTTTCTTT.

The chain uses TRBV5-1 and TRBJ2-3; 7 bases align to TRBD1. Trimming cost V 5 bases and J 0 bases; bases outside gene matches: 6. Per germline, CDR1 SGHRS and CDR2 YFSETQ. The CDR3 has 15 residues. The CDR3 DNA reads as TGCGCCAGCAGTCGGGACAGTCTCAGCACAGATACGCAGTATTTT. Protein sequence: CASSRDSLSTDTQYF.

The chain uses TRBV11-1 and TRBJ2-2; D is perhaps TRBD1 (6 bases). V was shortened by 5 bases and J by 6 bases, with 10 bases between the two germline ends. The CDR3 loop spans 13 amino acids. Germline V gene sequence: CDR1 SGHAT, CDR2 FQDESV (reference sequence). CDR3 amino acids: CASSLDRSGELFF. For the CDR3, the DNA is TGTGCCAGCAGCCTGGACAGATCCGGGGAGCTGTTTTTT.

The chain uses TRBV30 and TRBJ1-1; D is ambiguous. Trimming shortened V by 3 bases and J by 2 bases, and 10 bases separated the two germline ends. The germline gives CDR1 GTSNPN, CDR2 SVGIG (reference sequence). The CDR3 has 13 amino acids. CDR3 loop: CAWSASLNTEAFF. The CDR3 nucleotides are TGTGCCTGGAGCGCCAGTCTTAACACTGAAGCTTTCTTT.

This chain connects TRBV2 to TRBJ1-2; 8 bases agree with TRBD1. From germline, CDR1 is SNHLY and CDR2 FYNNEI. V shed 7 bases, J shed 8 bases, and the junction held 3 bases outside the gene matches. The CDR3 extends over 11 amino acids. The CDR3 bases are TGTGCCAGCACAGGGGGCGGGGGCTACACCTTC. Translation gives CASTGGGGYTF.

The V call is TRBV10-3, the J call TRBJ1-2; TRBD1 aligns across 7 bases. The V and J ends lost 10 bases and 3 bases, in that order; junction bases with no gene match: 8. The CDR3 has 13 amino acids. Germline V CDR1 and CDR2: ENHRY, SYGVKD. CDR3 DNA sequence: TGTGCCACCCAGACAGGGATAGACTATGGCTACACCTTC. Translated, it gives CATQTGIDYGYTF.